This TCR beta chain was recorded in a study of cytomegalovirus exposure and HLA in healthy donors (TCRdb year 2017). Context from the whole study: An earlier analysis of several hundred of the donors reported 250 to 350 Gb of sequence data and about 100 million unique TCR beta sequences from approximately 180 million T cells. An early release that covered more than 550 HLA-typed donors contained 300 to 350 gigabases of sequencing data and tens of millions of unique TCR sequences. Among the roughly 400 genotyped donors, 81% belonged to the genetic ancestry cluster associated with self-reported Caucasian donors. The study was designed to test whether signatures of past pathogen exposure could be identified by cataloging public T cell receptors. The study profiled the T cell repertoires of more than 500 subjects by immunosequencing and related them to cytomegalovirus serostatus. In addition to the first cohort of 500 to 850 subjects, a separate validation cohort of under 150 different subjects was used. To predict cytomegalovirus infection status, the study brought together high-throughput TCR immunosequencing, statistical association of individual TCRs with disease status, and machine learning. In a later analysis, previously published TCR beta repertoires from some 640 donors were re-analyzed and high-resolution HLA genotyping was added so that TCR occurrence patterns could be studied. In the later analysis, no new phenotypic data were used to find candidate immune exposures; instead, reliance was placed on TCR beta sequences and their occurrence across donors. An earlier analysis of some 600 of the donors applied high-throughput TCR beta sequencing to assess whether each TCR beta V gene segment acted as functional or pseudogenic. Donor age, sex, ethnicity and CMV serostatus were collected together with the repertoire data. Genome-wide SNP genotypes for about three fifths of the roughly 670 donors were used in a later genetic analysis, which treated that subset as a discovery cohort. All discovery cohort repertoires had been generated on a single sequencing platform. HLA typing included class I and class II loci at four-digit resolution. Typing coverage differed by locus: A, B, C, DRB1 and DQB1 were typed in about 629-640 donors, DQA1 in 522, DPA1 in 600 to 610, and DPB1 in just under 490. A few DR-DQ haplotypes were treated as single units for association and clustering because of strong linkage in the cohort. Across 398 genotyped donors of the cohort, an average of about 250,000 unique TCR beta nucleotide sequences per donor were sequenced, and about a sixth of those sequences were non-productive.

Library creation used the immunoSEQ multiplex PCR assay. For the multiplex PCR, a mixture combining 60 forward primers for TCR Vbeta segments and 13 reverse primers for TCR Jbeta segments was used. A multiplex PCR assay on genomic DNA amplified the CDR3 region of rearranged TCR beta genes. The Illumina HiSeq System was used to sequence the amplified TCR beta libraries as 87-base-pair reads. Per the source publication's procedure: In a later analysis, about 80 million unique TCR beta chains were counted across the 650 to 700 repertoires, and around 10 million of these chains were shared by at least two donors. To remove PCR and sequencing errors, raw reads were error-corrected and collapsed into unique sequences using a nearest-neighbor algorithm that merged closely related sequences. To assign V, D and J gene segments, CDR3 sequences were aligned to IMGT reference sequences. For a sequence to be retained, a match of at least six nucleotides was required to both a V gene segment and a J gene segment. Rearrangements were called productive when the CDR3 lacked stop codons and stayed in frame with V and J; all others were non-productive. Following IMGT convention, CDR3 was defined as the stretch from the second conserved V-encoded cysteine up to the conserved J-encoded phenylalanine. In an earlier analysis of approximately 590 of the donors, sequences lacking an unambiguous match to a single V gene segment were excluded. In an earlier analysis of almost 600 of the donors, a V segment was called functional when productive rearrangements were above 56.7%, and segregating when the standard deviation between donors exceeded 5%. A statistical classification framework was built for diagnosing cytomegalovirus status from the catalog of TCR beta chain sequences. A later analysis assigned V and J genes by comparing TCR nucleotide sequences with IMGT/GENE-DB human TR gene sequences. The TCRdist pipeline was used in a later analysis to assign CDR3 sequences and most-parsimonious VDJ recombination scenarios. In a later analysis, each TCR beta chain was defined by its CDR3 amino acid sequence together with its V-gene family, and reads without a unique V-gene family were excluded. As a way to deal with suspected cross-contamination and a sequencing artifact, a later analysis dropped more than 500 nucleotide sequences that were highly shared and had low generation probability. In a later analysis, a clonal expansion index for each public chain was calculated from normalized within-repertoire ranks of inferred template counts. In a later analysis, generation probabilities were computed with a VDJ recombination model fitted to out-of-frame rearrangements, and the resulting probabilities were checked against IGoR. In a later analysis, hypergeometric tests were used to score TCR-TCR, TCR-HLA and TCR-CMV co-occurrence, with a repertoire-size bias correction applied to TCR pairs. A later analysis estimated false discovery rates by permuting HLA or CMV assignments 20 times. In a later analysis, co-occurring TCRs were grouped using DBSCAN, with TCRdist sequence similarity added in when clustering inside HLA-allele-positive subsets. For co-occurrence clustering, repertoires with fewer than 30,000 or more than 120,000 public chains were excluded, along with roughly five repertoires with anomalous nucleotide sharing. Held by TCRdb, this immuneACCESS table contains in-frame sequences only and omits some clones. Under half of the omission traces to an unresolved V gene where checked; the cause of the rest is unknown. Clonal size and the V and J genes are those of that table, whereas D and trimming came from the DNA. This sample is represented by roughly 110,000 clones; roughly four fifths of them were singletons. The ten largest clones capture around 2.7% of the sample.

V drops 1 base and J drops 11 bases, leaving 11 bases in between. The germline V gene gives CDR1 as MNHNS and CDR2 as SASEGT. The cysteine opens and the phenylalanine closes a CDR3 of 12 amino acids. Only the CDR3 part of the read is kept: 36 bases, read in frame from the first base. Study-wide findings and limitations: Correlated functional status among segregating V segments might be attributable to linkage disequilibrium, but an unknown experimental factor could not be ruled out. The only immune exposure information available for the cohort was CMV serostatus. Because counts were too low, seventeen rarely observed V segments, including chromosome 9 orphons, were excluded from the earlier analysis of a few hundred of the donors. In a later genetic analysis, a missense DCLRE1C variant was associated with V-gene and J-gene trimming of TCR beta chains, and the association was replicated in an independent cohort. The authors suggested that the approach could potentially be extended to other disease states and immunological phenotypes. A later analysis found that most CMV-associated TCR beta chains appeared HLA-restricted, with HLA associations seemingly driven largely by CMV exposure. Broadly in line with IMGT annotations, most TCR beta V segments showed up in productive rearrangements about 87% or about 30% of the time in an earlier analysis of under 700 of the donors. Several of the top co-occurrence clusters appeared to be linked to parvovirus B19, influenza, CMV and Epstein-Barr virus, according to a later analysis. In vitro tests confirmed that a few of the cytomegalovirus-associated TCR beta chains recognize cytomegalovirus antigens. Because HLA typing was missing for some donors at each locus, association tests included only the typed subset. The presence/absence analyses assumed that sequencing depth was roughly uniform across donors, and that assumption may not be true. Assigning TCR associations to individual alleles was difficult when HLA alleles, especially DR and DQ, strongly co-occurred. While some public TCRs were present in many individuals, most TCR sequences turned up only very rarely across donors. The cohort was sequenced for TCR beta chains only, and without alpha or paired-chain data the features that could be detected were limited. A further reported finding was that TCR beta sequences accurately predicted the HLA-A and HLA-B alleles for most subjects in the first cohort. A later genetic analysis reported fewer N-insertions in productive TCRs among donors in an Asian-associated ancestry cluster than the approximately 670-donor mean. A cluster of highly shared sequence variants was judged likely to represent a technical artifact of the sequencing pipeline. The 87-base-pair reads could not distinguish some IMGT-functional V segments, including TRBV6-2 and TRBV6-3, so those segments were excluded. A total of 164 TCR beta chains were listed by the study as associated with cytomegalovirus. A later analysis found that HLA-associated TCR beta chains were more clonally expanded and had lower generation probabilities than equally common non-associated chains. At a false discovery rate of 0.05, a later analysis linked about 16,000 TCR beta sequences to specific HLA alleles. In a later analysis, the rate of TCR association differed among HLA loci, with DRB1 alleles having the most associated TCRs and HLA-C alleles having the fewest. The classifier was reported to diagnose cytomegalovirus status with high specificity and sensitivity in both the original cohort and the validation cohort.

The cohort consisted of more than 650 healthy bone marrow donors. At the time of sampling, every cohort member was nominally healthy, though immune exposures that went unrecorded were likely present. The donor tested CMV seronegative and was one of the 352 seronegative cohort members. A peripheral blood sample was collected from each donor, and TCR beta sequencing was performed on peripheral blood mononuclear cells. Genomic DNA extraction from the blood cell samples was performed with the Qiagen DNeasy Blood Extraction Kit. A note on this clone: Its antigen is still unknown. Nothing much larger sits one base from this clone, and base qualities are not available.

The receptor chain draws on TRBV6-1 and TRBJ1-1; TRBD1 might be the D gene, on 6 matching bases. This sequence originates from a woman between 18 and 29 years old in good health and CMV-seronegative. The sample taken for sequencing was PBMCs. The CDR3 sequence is CASSEVSRGAFF. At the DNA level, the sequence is TGTGCCAGCAGTGAAGTGTCCAGGGGTGCTTTCTTT.